A single sample gave rise to the 25 T cell receptor beta chains below, sequenced in a study of T-cell memory formation after mild COVID-19. One entry per CDR3 protein results from TCRdb running MiXCR on the 5' RACE reads. The sample records 350,000 to 500,000 distinct CDR3 sequences, more than 15% being singletons. The sequencing input was PBMCs or a T cell subset sorted from them (not recorded which). The origin of the receptors is a man younger than 30 who had mild COVID-19 (a few samples of this study predate the infection). Cell type and time point are not known.

This clonotype was observed a handful of times. This sequence joins TRBV7-6 and TRBJ2-3, with D maybe TRBD2 (5 bases). CDR1 is SGHVS and CDR2 is FNYEAQ in the germline V gene. V dropped 7 bases and J dropped 6 bases, with 14 bases sitting between them. This CDR3 spans 13 amino acids. CDR3 DNA: TGTGCCAGCACTGCGGGTCCGGGGGATACGCAGTATTTT. It is translated as CASTAGPGDTQYF.

This rearrangement joins TRBV5-4 to TRBJ2-3, with 7 bases lining up with TRBD1. CDR1 and CDR2 from the germline V gene are SGHNT and YYREEE (reference sequence). CDR3 size: 15 residues. Trimming took 2 bases from V and 2 from J; bases not matched to a gene: 5. This CDR3 reads CASSFPGQYTDTQYF. DNA for the CDR3: TGTGCCAGCAGCTTTCCGGGACAGTACACAGATACGCAGTATTTT.

Comments on this clonotype: An end of the junction does not agree with germline; a read error may underlie this. The chain couples TRBV28 to TRBJ2-3; no firm D call. From germline, CDR1 is MDHEN and CDR2 SYDVKM. The CDR3 has 15 residues. CDR3 coding DNA: TGTGCCAGCGGTTTTTGGCTCCATGCAACAGATACGCAGTATTTT. Amino acids: CASGFWLHATDTQYF.

This clonotype was seen a few times. V gene TRBV5-1 combines with J gene TRBJ2-1; either TRBD1 or TRBD2 may supply D (5 bases each). The germline CDR1 and CDR2 sequences are SGHRS and YFSETQ. The CDR3 sequence is 15 residues long. Trimming left V 0 bases short and J 7 bases short, with 14 bases between. CDR3 region: CASSLDWGSINEQFF. CDR3 sequence (DNA): TGCGCCAGCAGCTTGGATTGGGGGTCCATAAATGAGCAGTTCTTC.

In its sample, this clonotype was seen many times. This chain uses TRBV7-3 with TRBJ2-2; 8 nucleotides match TRBD1. Germline CDR1 is SGHTA and CDR2 is FQGTGA. The CDR3 contains 17 residues. J lost 1 base, V lost 4 bases, and 8 bases had no gene match. CDR3 DNA sequence: TGTGCCAGCAGCTCCAACTTTGGGACAGGGAACACCGGGGAGCTGTTTTTT. Amino acid sequence: CASSSNFGTGNTGELFF.

This clonotype was seen a few times. J is TRBJ2-7 and V is TRBV12-3 or TRBV12-4; no clear D gene. The CDR3 has 11 residues. V was pared by 6 bases and J by 3 bases, with 6 bases between. The CDR3 nucleotides read TGTGCCAGCAGCAAGAACTACGAGCAGTACTTC. The encoded protein is CASSKNYEQYF.

This clonotype has a handful of counts. The chain couples TRBV5-1 to TRBJ2-7, with 7 bases aligning to TRBD1. The CDR3 runs 14 residues. Germline V gives CDR1 SGHRS, CDR2 YFSETQ. The V and J ends lost 4 bases and 0 bases, in that order; junction bases with no gene match: 4. CDR3 bases: TGCGCCAGCAGCAACCGGGACAGCTCCTACGAGCAGTACTTC. Amino acid sequence: CASSNRDSSYEQYF.

The chain links TRBV7-8 to TRBJ2-5; D is uncertain. The V end was cut by 5 bases, the J end by 1 base, with 11 bases between. The CDR3 has 14 amino acids. CDR1 is SGHVS, CDR2 FQNEAQ, per germline. The CDR3 bases are TGTGCCAGCAGCGCACCGGGCCTCCAAGAGACCCAGTACTTC. Amino acids: CASSAPGLQETQYF.

The chain links TRBV7-6 to TRBJ2-1; 13 nucleotides align to TRBD2. Trimming removed 5 bases from V and 4 bases from J; junction bases left unmatched: 5. The length of the CDR3 is 16 residues. CDR1 SGHVS and CDR2 FNYEAQ come from the germline V gene. CDR3 nucleotide sequence: TGTGCCAGCAGCCCCGGGACTAGCGGGACTTACAATGAGCAGTTCTTC. Protein: CASSPGTSGTYNEQFF. Full variable domain (remainder filled in from reference TRBV7-6 and TRBJ2-1): GAGVSQSPRYKVTKRGQDVALRCDPISGHVSLYWYRQALGQGPEFLTYFNYEAQQDKSGLPNDRFSAERPEGSISTLTIQRTEQRDSAMYRCASSPGTSGTYNEQFFGPGTRLTVL.

In its sample, this clonotype was seen a few times. The chain employs TRBV6-2 or TRBV6-3 and TRBJ1-2; D ambiguous. The ends were cut back, 8 bases at V and 5 bases at J, with 15 bases in the middle. Germline V gene data show CDR1 as MNHEY and CDR2 as SVGEGT. CDR3 length equals 13 residues. The CDR3 is CASRAHPLYGYTF. CDR3 sequence (DNA): TGTGCCAGCCGGGCCCATCCTCTGTATGGCTACACCTTC.

In its sample, this clonotype was seen a few times. The chain is built from TRBV9 and TRBJ2-1; possible D gene TRBD2, 6 bases. Germline V CDR1 and CDR2: SGDLS, YYNGEE. This CDR3 has 14 amino acids. Trimming removed 4 bases from V and 9 bases from J, with 17 bases in between. The DNA of the CDR3 is TGTGCCAGCAGCCCTACCGATGGGACTTTTGAGCAGTTCTTC. It yields the protein CASSPTDGTFEQFF.

This chain joins TRBV2 and TRBJ2-7; 11 positions match TRBD2. This CDR3 comprises 15 residues. CDR1 and CDR2 from the germline V gene are SNHLY and FYNNEI. V shed 5 bases and J 2 bases; nucleotides not matched to a gene: 5. As DNA, the CDR3 is TGTGCCAGCAGTCTGGGGACTAGCGGCACCTACGAGCAGTACTTC. It translates to CASSLGTSGTYEQYF.

In its sample, this clonotype was seen a few times. CDR3 nucleotide sequence: TGTGCCAGCAGTTTCTCAGGGCGTGAAGCTTTCTTT. Protein: CASSFSGREAFF. This chain uses TRBV27 with TRBJ1-1; maybe TRBD1 (5 bases). The germline V gene encodes CDR1 MNHEY and CDR2 SMNVEV (reference sequence). This CDR3 region has 12 residues. Trimming took 3 bases from V and 7 from J, leaving 9 bases between them.

V gene TRBV29-1 combines with J gene TRBJ1-2; D gene ambiguous. V was clipped by 3 bases and J by 2 bases, with 10 bases between them. CDR3 length equals 13 residues. The germline V gene has CDR1 SQVTM and CDR2 ANQGSEA. CDR3 coding DNA: TGCAGCGTTGAGAAGGGTCAAAACTATGGCTACACCTTC. Amino acids: CSVEKGQNYGYTF.

This clonotype was seen at least ten times. The rearrangement joins TRBV20-1 to TRBJ2-2; no firm D call. The CDR3 has 12 residues. The germline gives CDR1 DFQATT, CDR2 SNEGSKA (reference sequence). Deletions cut 3 bases from V and 6 bases from J, with 8 bases between. The DNA of the CDR3 is TGCAGTGCTAGTGACGGTCCCGGGGAGCTGTTTTTT. This gives the protein CSASDGPGELFF.

This clonotype was seen only a few times. The chain uses TRBV20-1 and TRBJ2-7; 7 nucleotides agree with TRBD1. From germline, CDR1 is DFQATT and CDR2 SNEGSKA (reference sequence). The CDR3 totals 12 residues. V lost 5 bases and J lost 3; bases outside the gene matches: 4. The CDR3 spells CSAAGTDYEQYV. In DNA, the CDR3 is TGCAGTGCTGCCGGGACAGACTACGAGCAGTACGTC.

This clonotype was recorded a few times. The J gene is TRBJ2-3, the V gene TRBV14; D is unclear. Trimming shortened V by 0 bases and J by 7 bases, and 8 bases separated the two germline ends. CDR1 and CDR2 from the germline V gene are SGHDN and FVKESK. This CDR3 is 13 amino acids long. The CDR3 nucleotides are TGTGCCAGCAGCCAAGAGTGGCAGCATACGCAGTATTTT. It is translated as CASSQEWQHTQYF. Drawing the rest from reference TRBV14 and TRBJ2-3, the complete variable domain is EAGVTQFPSHSVIEKGQTVTLRCDPISGHDNLYWYRRVMGKEIKFLLHFVKESKQDESGMPNNRFLAERTGGTYSTLKVQPAELEDSGVYFCASSQEWQHTQYFGPGTRLTVL.

The V call is TRBV6-5, the J call TRBJ1-6, with TRBD1 as a possible D gene (6 bases). The CDR3 length is 16 residues. The germline V gene has CDR1 MNHEY and CDR2 SVGAGI. Deletions cut 0 bases from V and 7 bases from J, with 13 bases between. The CDR3 DNA reads as TGTGCCAGCAGTTACTCGGGGGGGGCTAACAATTCACCCCTCCACTTT. Protein product: CASSYSGGANNSPLHF.

The chain is built from TRBV29-1 and TRBJ1-2; 10 bases are a match to TRBD1. The CDR3 sequence is 16 residues long. With 3 bases clipped from V and 3 bases from J, the junction kept 10 bases outside the gene matches. CDR1 is SQVTM, CDR2 ANQGSEA, per germline. The CDR3 coding sequence is TGCAGCGTTGACTTGGGACAGGGGAAGGGGGACTATGGCTACACCTTC. Its translation is CSVDLGQGKGDYGYTF.

The chain has TRBV5-1 and TRBJ1-2; 7 bases map to TRBD1. V lost 4 bases to trimming and J lost 3 bases; unmatched junction nucleotides: 6. Germline loops: CDR1 SGHRS, CDR2 YFSETQ. The CDR3 spans 14 residues. CDR3 nucleotides: TGCGCCAGCAGCAGAGACAGGGTAGACTATGGCTACACCTTC. Translation gives CASSRDRVDYGYTF.

In regard to this clonotype: An end of the junction does not agree with germline; a read error may underlie this. The chain links TRBV7-3 to TRBJ1-2, with a weak D call TRBD1 (5 bases). CDR3 size: 16 residues. The V gene's germline CDR1 is SGHTA and CDR2 FQGTGA. The CDR3 loop reads CASSLMGGGVSYGYTF. The CDR3, as DNA: TGTGCCAGCAGCTTAATGGGTGGAGGGGTGTCCTATGGCTACACATTC. The variable domain in full, completed from reference TRBV7-3 and TRBJ1-2, reads GAGVSQTPSNKVTEKGKYVELRCDPISGHTALYWYRQSLGQGPEFLIYFQGTGAADDSGLPNDRFFAVRPEGSVSTLKIQRTERGDSAVYLCASSLMGGGVSYGYTFGSGTRLTVV.

The J gene is TRBJ1-4, the V gene TRBV7-2; a weak D match, TRBD1 (5 bases). The V gene's germline CDR1 is SGHTA and CDR2 FQGNSA. CDR3 length: 16 amino acids. Trimming removed 5 bases at V and 2 bases at J, with 15 bases between. CDR3 DNA sequence: TGTGCCAGCAGCGGGGCCGGGAGCCGCACTAATGAAAAACTGTTTTTT. Residues: CASSGAGSRTNEKLFF.

This clonotype was detected a few times. This chain connects TRBV7-8 to TRBJ2-3, with unresolved D. This CDR3 region has 19 residues. V lost 1 base and J 6 bases, leaving 26 bases between the germline ends. Germline values: CDR1 SGHVS, CDR2 FQNEAQ. The CDR3, as DNA: TGTGCCAGCAGCTTAGAGTTAGGCAGGAAGGATTCGGCACAGGATACGCAGTATTTT. It codes for CASSLELGRKDSAQDTQYF.

Only a few counts were recorded for this clonotype. This chain joins TRBV4-3 and TRBJ2-5; 7 bases map to TRBD2. This CDR3 comprises 15 residues. Trimming took 4 bases from V and 8 from J; bases not matched to a gene: 13. CDR1 LGHNA and CDR2 YSLEER come from the germline V gene. In DNA, the CDR3 is TGCGCCAGCAGCCTCCTCGCGGCGGGGGAGAGCACCCAGTACTTC. It yields the protein CASSLLAAGESTQYF.

This chain links TRBV2 with TRBJ1-5; unclear D gene. The length of the CDR3 is 13 residues. Germline CDR1 SNHLY, CDR2 FYNNEI. The ends were cut back, 5 bases at V and 0 bases at J, with 5 bases in the middle. For the CDR3, the DNA is TGTGCCAGCAGTTGGACTAGCAATCAGCCCCAGCATTTT. It translates to CASSWTSNQPQHF.